What follows are 28 T cell receptor beta chains derived from one specimen sequenced in a study of CD8 T cells in Susac syndrome. An input of roughly 0.5 to 1 ug of RNA was subjected to reverse transcription using random hexamers. TCRdb re-derived calls from the immunoSEQ multiplex PCR reads in MiXCR, one entry per CDR3 protein. Of about 160,000 distinct CDR3 sequences in the sample, about 94% were seen once. Source material: CD4+ T cells from PBMCs. All receptors come from a human donor in good health.

J is TRBJ2-1 and V is TRBV3-1; D is possibly TRBD2 (5 bases). CDR3 length: 16 amino acids. Germline V gene data show CDR1 as LGHDT and CDR2 as YNNKEL (reference sequence). Trimming took off 2 bases at V and 4 bases at J, with 15 bases between the two ends. The CDR3 DNA follows: TGTGCCAGCAGCCAACCGTCGGGATGGCGTTACAATGAGCAGTTCTTC. This gives the protein CASSQPSGWRYNEQFF.

CDR3 DNA sequence: TGCAGCGTCAAAGGGGGCCAGGGGTTAAATTCACCCCTCCACTTT. This codes for CSVKGGQGLNSPLHF. The chain links TRBV29-1 to TRBJ1-6; 7 bases line up with TRBD1. The germline CDR1 and CDR2 sequences are SQVTM and ANQGSEA. V lost 6 bases and J lost 7; bases outside the gene matches: 12. The CDR3 runs 15 residues.

This rearrangement joins TRBV3-1 to TRBJ1-2; 7 nucleotides match TRBD1. The CDR3 consists of 15 residues. The V gene end was trimmed by 1 base and the J gene end by 8 bases; junction bases not matched to a gene: 10. The germline V gene encodes CDR1 LGHDT and CDR2 YNNKEL (reference sequence). The CDR3 reads CASSQAKTGLGGYTF. The CDR3 nucleotides read TGTGCCAGCAGCCAAGCTAAGACAGGGTTGGGGGGCTACACCTTC.

There are a few counts of this clonotype. The chain couples TRBV4-2 to TRBJ2-5; 7 nucleotides line up with TRBD1. The CDR3 covers 14 residues. Looked up from germline, CDR1 is LGHNA and CDR2 is YNFKEQ. Unmatched junction bases numbered 6, after V lost 4 bases and J lost 4 bases. The CDR3 DNA is TGTGCCAGCAGCCCTAGACAGGGCGGAGAGACCCAGTACTTC. This gives the protein CASSPRQGGETQYF.

The gene calls are TRBV6-2 or TRBV6-3 and TRBJ2-1; D call uncertain. V lost 6 bases and J lost 10, with 13 bases in between. CDR1 MNHEY and CDR2 SVGEGT come from the germline V gene. This CDR3 comprises 12 residues. CDR3 DNA: TGTGCCAGCAGCTCCCTTGACACGGAGCAGTTCTTC. Amino acid sequence: CASSSLDTEQFF.

This sequence joins TRBV7-2 and TRBJ1-5; no definite D call. Germline values: CDR1 SGHTA, CDR2 FQGNSA. V was cut by 2 bases and J by 5 bases, with 13 bases left in between. This CDR3 comprises 15 residues. CDR3 amino acids: CASSLWGGNDQPQHF. CDR3 coding DNA: TGTGCCAGCAGCTTATGGGGAGGGAACGATCAGCCCCAGCATTTT.

The chain carries TRBV10-3 and TRBJ1-1; TRBD1 might be the D (6 bases). This CDR3 spans 13 amino acids. Per the germline V gene, CDR1 is ENHRY and CDR2 is SYGVKD. V lost 11 bases to trimming and J lost 6 bases, with 19 bases between them. CDR3 coding DNA: TGTGCCGTTACAACAGGGAGCGGGGCTGAAGCTTTCTTT. Protein product: CAVTTGSGAEAFF.

This clonotype has just one count. This CDR3 reads CSVGPRGALQETQYF. The CDR3 nucleotides are TGCAGCGTTGGTCCCCGCGGGGCCCTTCAAGAGACCCAGTACTTC. This rearrangement joins TRBV29-1 to TRBJ2-5; TRBD2 is a possible D gene (6 bases). The CDR3 runs to 15 residues. The V end lost 4 bases, the J end lost 2 bases, and 17 bases lay between the germline ends. Per germline, CDR1 SQVTM and CDR2 ANQGSEA.

J is TRBJ2-5 and V is TRBV12-3 or TRBV12-4; D is perhaps TRBD1 (5 bases). The V end lost 5 bases, the J end lost 1 base, and 5 bases lay between the germline ends. The CDR3 spans 12 residues. The CDR3 DNA is TGTGCCAGCAGTACAGGCCAAGAGACCCAGTACTTC. Translated: CASSTGQETQYF.

V and J are TRBV11-2 and TRBJ2-4, with 8 bases lining up with TRBD2. V was pared by 2 bases and J by 10 bases, with 7 bases of the junction left unmatched. The CDR3 runs to 14 residues. Germline values: CDR1 SGHAT, CDR2 FQNNGV. The CDR3 is CASSLRGRGVIQYF. The CDR3 region has the DNA TGTGCCAGCAGCTTAAGAGGGCGGGGGGTGATTCAGTACTTC.

The chain is built from TRBV20-1 and TRBJ1-3; no clear D gene. In germline, CDR1 is DFQATT, CDR2 SNEGSKA (reference sequence). Trimming stripped 6 bases from V and 0 bases from J, with 6 bases between. CDR3 length: 12 amino acids. The CDR3 here is CSAPNSGNTIYF. CDR3 coding DNA: TGCAGTGCCCCAAACTCTGGAAACACCATATATTTT.

This clonotype is a singleton in its sample. This chain joins TRBV20-1 and TRBJ2-7; no firm D call. Germline CDR1 and CDR2: DFQATT and SNEGSKA (reference sequence). This CDR3 is built from 12 residues. The V end lost 1 base, the J end lost 1 base, and 5 bases lay between the germline ends. The DNA for the CDR3 is TGCAGTGCTAGAGCTTCTTCCTACGAGCAGTACTTC. The encoded protein is CSARASSYEQYF.

The chain links TRBV5-4 to TRBJ1-2, with 9 bases identical to TRBD1. With V trimmed by 0 bases and J by 4 bases, 4 bases remained unmatched. The germline V gene encodes CDR1 SGHNT and CDR2 YYREEE (reference sequence). There are 15 residues in the CDR3. The CDR3, as DNA: TGTGCCAGCAGCTTGGCCCCGGGACAGGGCTATGGCTACACCTTC. It specifies CASSLAPGQGYGYTF. The variable domain in full, completed from reference TRBV5-4 and TRBJ1-2, reads ETGVTQSPTHLIKTRGQQVTLRCSSQSGHNTVSWYQQALGQGPQFIFQYYREEENGRGNFPPRFSGLQFPNYSSELNVNALELDDSALYLCASSLAPGQGYGYTFGSGTRLTVV.

This clonotype came up once. The chain uses TRBV30 and TRBJ2-3; D ambiguous. The CDR3 runs 11 residues. Deletions cut 5 bases from V and 5 bases from J, with 8 bases between. CDR1 is GTSNPN, CDR2 SVGIG, per germline (reference sequence). The CDR3 DNA is TGTGCCTGGTCCCGCGGAGATACGCAGTATTTT. This gives the protein CAWSRGDTQYF.

The chain carries TRBV20-1 and TRBJ1-1; D not resolved. Trimming took 5 bases from V and 0 from J, leaving 10 bases between them. CDR3 length: 13 amino acids. The germline gives CDR1 DFQATT, CDR2 SNEGSKA (reference sequence). CDR3 nucleotide sequence: TGCAGTGCTCCCTCTATTATGAACACTGAAGCTTTCTTT. Protein: CSAPSIMNTEAFF.

The chain joins TRBV6-1 to TRBJ2-3; TRBD2 aligns across 8 bases. Per germline, CDR1 MNHNS and CDR2 SASEGT. V shed 7 bases and J 5 bases; nucleotides not matched to a gene: 5. The CDR3 runs to 13 residues. The CDR3: CASKGLGVDTQYF. CDR3 nucleotide sequence: TGTGCCAGCAAGGGACTAGGGGTAGATACGCAGTATTTT.

The J gene is TRBJ2-6, the V gene TRBV15, with a possible D match to TRBD2 (5 bases). There are 15 residues in the CDR3. Deletions cut 5 bases from V and 0 bases from J, with 8 bases between. Germline values: CDR1 LNHNV, CDR2 YYDKDF (reference sequence). As DNA, the CDR3 is TGTGCCACCAGCCTCCGGGACTCTGGGGCCAACGTCCTGACTTTC. Translating it yields CATSLRDSGANVLTF. The whole variable domain, filled in from reference TRBV15 and TRBJ2-6, reads DAMVIQNPRYQVTQFGKPVTLSCSQTLNHNVMYWYQQKSSQAPKLLFHYYDKDFNNEADTPDNFQSRRPNTSFCFLDIRSPGLGDTAMYLCATSLRDSGANVLTFGAGSRLTVL.

This chain uses TRBV5-6 with TRBJ2-3; D possibly corresponds to TRBD2 (6 bases). Germline V gene sequence: CDR1 SGHDT, CDR2 YYEEEE. The CDR3 covers 12 residues. Trimming stripped 2 bases from V and 11 bases from J, with 12 bases between. The CDR3 DNA reads as TGTGCCAGCAGCTTTCCCGGGACTCAGCAGTATTTT. Protein sequence: CASSFPGTQQYF.

The rearrangement joins TRBV7-9 to TRBJ2-6, with D hard to call. With 5 bases removed from V and 2 bases from J, the gap between germline ends came to 10 bases. CDR1 and CDR2 from the germline V gene are SEHNR and FQNEAQ (reference sequence). The CDR3 has 15 residues. The CDR3, as DNA: TGTGCCAGCAGCCGGGTTGAGGCTGGGGCCAACGTCCTGACTTTC. This gives the protein CASSRVEAGANVLTF.

V gene TRBV19 combines with J gene TRBJ2-2; weak D call: TRBD2 (5 bases). Germline V gives CDR1 LNHDA, CDR2 SQIVND (reference sequence). This CDR3 has 13 amino acids. V was shortened by 7 bases and J by 1 base, with 7 bases between the two germline ends. The CDR3, as DNA: TGTGCCAGTAATGCGGGGAACACCGGGGAGCTGTTTTTT. Its translation is CASNAGNTGELFF.

V and J are TRBV4-1 and TRBJ1-2; 8 bases are a match to TRBD1. This CDR3 region has 15 residues. Trimming took 0 bases from V and 7 from J; bases not matched to a gene: 7. Germline CDR1 is MGHRA and CDR2 is YSYEKL. CDR3 loop: CASSQDIRGRVGYTF. In nucleotides, the CDR3 is TGCGCCAGCAGCCAAGATATCAGGGGGCGCGTTGGCTACACCTTC.

This clonotype was seen once. The chain links TRBV30 to TRBJ1-4; no definite D call. Germline V CDR1 and CDR2: GTSNPN, SVGIG (reference sequence). The CDR3 spans 11 residues. Trimming left V 1 base short and J 3 bases short, with 0 bases between. CDR3 protein: CAWSANEKLFF. In DNA, the CDR3 is TGTGCCTGGAGTGCTAATGAAAAACTGTTTTTT. The variable domain in full, completed from reference TRBV30 and TRBJ1-4, reads SQTIHQWPATLVQPVGSPLSLECTVEGTSNPNLYWYRQAAGRGLQLLFYSVGIGQISSEVPQNLSASRPQDRQFILSSKKLLLSDSGFYLCAWSANEKLFFGSGTQLSVL.

This sequence joins TRBV29-1 and TRBJ2-3; 9 positions match TRBD2. This CDR3 region has 14 residues. V lost 7 bases, J lost 2 bases, and 7 bases stayed unmatched. Per the germline V gene, CDR1 is SQVTM and CDR2 is ANQGSEA. The CDR3 sequence is CSAALAGTTDTQYF. The DNA of the CDR3 is TGCAGCGCCGCACTAGCGGGTACCACAGATACGCAGTATTTT.

This chain uses TRBV20-1 with TRBJ2-7; possible D gene TRBD1, 5 bases. Germline assignment: CDR1 DFQATT and CDR2 SNEGSKA (reference sequence). The germline V and J ends were trimmed by 0 bases and 4 bases, with 16 bases remaining between them. The CDR3 is made up of 15 amino acids. The CDR3 sequence is CSARDGSGKGYEQYF. CDR3 sequence (DNA): TGCAGTGCTAGAGATGGATCAGGGAAAGGGTACGAGCAGTACTTC.

V gene TRBV29-1 combines with J gene TRBJ2-2; unclear D gene. V dropped 6 bases and J dropped 0 bases, with 8 bases sitting between them. Germline-derived CDR1 and CDR2 are SQVTM and ANQGSEA. This CDR3 comprises 13 residues. The CDR3 loop reads CSVSTSNTGELFF. The CDR3 coding sequence is TGCAGCGTCTCCACTTCGAACACCGGGGAGCTGTTTTTT.

The CDR3 DNA reads as TGTGCCAGCAGCCAACGTATAGCCACAGGGGGTGTAAACACCATATATTTT. It codes for CASSQRIATGGVNTIYF. V and J are TRBV4-2 and TRBJ1-3; TRBD1 aligns across 8 bases. After removal of 2 bases from V and 6 bases from J, the junction contained 12 bases not matched to a gene. This CDR3 comprises 17 residues. Germline-derived CDR1 and CDR2 are LGHNA and YNFKEQ.

Written as DNA, the CDR3 is TGTGCCAGCAGGGCTACAGGGACCTCCTACGAGCAGTACTTC. Translation: CASRATGTSYEQYF. The J gene is TRBJ2-7, the V gene TRBV6-1; tentative D call: TRBD1 (6 bases). V was trimmed by 6 bases and J by 0 bases, leaving 12 bases between them. The CDR3 runs 14 residues. Germline assignment: CDR1 MNHNS and CDR2 SASEGT.

J is TRBJ1-2 and V is TRBV5-6; 9 bases map to TRBD1. This CDR3 comprises 16 residues. After removal of 0 bases from V and 3 bases from J, the junction contained 6 bases not matched to a gene. Germline V gene sequence: CDR1 SGHDT, CDR2 YYEEEE. Here the CDR3 DNA reads TGTGCCAGCAGCTTGGGGATCAGGACAGGGGACTATGGCTACACCTTC. This encodes CASSLGIRTGDYGYTF.